Each of the 22 T cell receptor beta chains below was sequenced from the same sample in a study of glioma-infiltrating T cells. Amplification of TCR alpha and beta CDR3 regions from RNA used iRepertoire nested multiplex PCR. A single record per CDR3 protein comes from TCRdb applying MiXCR to the multiplex PCR reads. The sample includes around 190,000 distinct CDR3 sequences, over 40% of them seen just once. The sample consisted of glioma tissue, nonneoplastic brain tissue, or PBMCs (not recorded which). These receptors all stem from a human donor with low-grade glioma or glioblastoma, undergoing nonglioma brain surgery, or in good health (not recorded which).

Of note for this clonotype: A much larger clonotype is one base distant, so this may be a read error. V and J are TRBV2 and TRBJ2-7, with D perhaps matching TRBD2 (6 bases). V was pared by 4 bases and J by 5 bases, with 9 bases between. Per germline, CDR1 SNHLY and CDR2 FYNNEI. This CDR3 is 12 amino acids long. The CDR3 region has the DNA TGTGCCAGCAGTGCACTAGCCCACGAGCAGTACTTC. This translates into CASSALAHEQYF.

This clonotype appeared a few times. The chain links TRBV3-1 to TRBJ2-2; 8 nucleotides align to TRBD2. This CDR3 comprises 14 residues. Germline CDR1 is LGHDT and CDR2 is YNNKEL (reference sequence). Unmatched junction bases numbered 6, after V lost 5 bases and J lost 7 bases. In DNA form, the CDR3 reads TGTGCCAGCAGCTCTCGGGGGGGGAACGGGGAGCTGTTTTTT. Its translation is CASSSRGGNGELFF.

The V call is TRBV24-1, the J call TRBJ2-7; D is uncertain. Trimming took 6 bases from V and 5 from J, leaving 7 bases between them. The CDR3 extends over 11 amino acids. Germline V lookup: CDR1 KGHDR, CDR2 SFDVKD. Written as DNA, the CDR3 is TGTGCCACCAGTCGGGTCAACGAGCAGTACTTC. Residues: CATSRVNEQYF.

This clonotype was recorded a few times. The chain recombines TRBV18 with TRBJ1-1; D perhaps matches TRBD1 (5 bases). The V gene lost 2 bases and the J gene lost 0 bases, with 13 bases spanning the gap. Germline V gene data show CDR1 as KGHSH and CDR2 as LQKENI. The CDR3 sequence is 16 residues long. The CDR3 DNA sequence: TGTGCCAGCTCACCAAGCCGGGGGGTGATGAACACTGAAGCTTTCTTT. Translation gives CASSPSRGVMNTEAFF. Full variable domain (missing parts from reference TRBV18 and TRBJ1-1): NAGVMQNPRHLVRRRGQEARLRCSPMKGHSHVYWYRQLPEEGLKFMVYLQKENIIDESGMPKERFSAEFPKEGPSILRIQQVVRGDSAAYFCASSPSRGVMNTEAFFGQGTRLTVV.

This clonotype was observed many times. The chain recombines TRBV27 with TRBJ1-5; TRBD1 might be the D (5 bases). Trimming shortened V by 6 bases and J by 1 base, and 19 bases separated the two germline ends. Germline values: CDR1 MNHEY, CDR2 SMNVEV (reference sequence). The CDR3 has 17 amino acids. CDR3 coding DNA: TGTGCCAGCAGCTTGAGGGGAAACCTCGGAAGCAATCAGCCCCAGCATTTT. Protein: CASSLRGNLGSNQPQHF.

Many counts were recorded for this clonotype. The rearrangement links TRBV3-1 to TRBJ2-5, with a tentative D call TRBD1 (7 bases). The germline gives CDR1 LGHDT, CDR2 YNNKEL (reference sequence). Trimming left V 4 bases short and J 1 base short, with 13 bases between. This CDR3 region has 15 residues. CDR3 coding DNA: TGTGCCAGCAGCCTGGGGGGACAGATCCAAGAGACCCAGTACTTC. This gives the protein CASSLGGQIQETQYF.

The gene calls are TRBV20-1 and TRBJ2-5; D not resolved. The CDR3 is made up of 15 amino acids. Looked up from germline, CDR1 is DFQATT and CDR2 is SNEGSKA (reference sequence). The V end was cut by 6 bases, the J end by 3 bases, with 20 bases between. The CDR3 spells CSAPEVSAAKETQYF. The CDR3 coding sequence is TGCAGTGCCCCAGAGGTTTCGGCGGCTAAAGAGACCCAGTACTTC.

This clonotype was counted a few times. The chain uses TRBV4-2 and TRBJ1-4; D not resolved. The CDR3 runs to 15 residues. Germline CDR1 is LGHNA and CDR2 is YNFKEQ. V lost 2 bases, J lost 0 bases, and 7 bases lay in between. CDR3 region: CASSQNVPTNEKLFF. Written as DNA, the CDR3 is TGTGCCAGCAGCCAAAACGTTCCAACTAATGAAAAACTGTTTTTT.

About this clonotype itself: A much larger clone lies a single base off, so this may be a read error. V is TRBV28 and J is TRBJ1-6; D is unresolved. The CDR3 spans 12 residues. The V end lost 6 bases, the J end lost 10 bases, and 10 bases lay between the germline ends. Per germline, CDR1 MDHEN and CDR2 SYDVKM. The CDR3 coding sequence is TGTGCCAGCAGGGTAATTAGATCACCCCTCCACTTT. Protein: CASRVIRSPLHF. Using reference TRBV28 and TRBJ1-6 for the parts outside the CDR3, the full variable domain is DVKVTQSSRYLVKRTGEKVFLECVQDMDHENMFWYRQDPGLGLRLIYFSYDVKMKEKGDIPEGYSVSREKKERFSLILESASTNQTSMYLCASRVIRSPLHFGNGTRLTVT.

The chain uses TRBV12-3 or TRBV12-4 and TRBJ2-7; D is possibly TRBD1 (6 bases). This CDR3 spans 13 amino acids. V was cut by 6 bases and J by 2 bases, with 11 bases left in between. The CDR3 nucleotides are TGTGCCAGCAGAAGGACAGAAACCTACGAGCAGTACTTC. Translation gives CASRRTETYEQYF.

With respect to this clonotype: A junction boundary mismatches the germline segment, possibly from a read error. The V gene is TRBV29-1, the J gene TRBJ2-5; D gene unclear. Germline CDR1 SQVTM, CDR2 ANQGSEA. This CDR3 is 12 amino acids long. The CDR3 region is CSVASSTETEYF. CDR3 sequence (DNA): TGCAGCGTTGCGAGTTCGACGGAGACCGAGTACTTC.

In its sample, this clonotype was seen once. The CDR3 DNA reads as TGCGCCAGCAGATCTCAAACAGGGAGGGCCCAAGAGACCCAGTACTTC. As protein: CASRSQTGRAQETQYF. J is TRBJ2-5 and V is TRBV5-1; tentative D call: TRBD2 (7 bases). Trimming removed 5 bases from V and 1 base from J, with 18 bases in between. Germline V gives CDR1 SGHRS, CDR2 YFSETQ. This CDR3 is 16 amino acids long.

Only a few counts were recorded for this clonotype. This sequence joins TRBV12-3 or TRBV12-4 and TRBJ2-1, with 13 bases fitting TRBD2. The CDR3 has 15 residues. The ends lost 6 bases at V and 9 bases at J; junction bases unmatched: 8. The CDR3: CASSPGLAGVGEQFF. The CDR3 nucleotides are TGTGCCAGCAGCCCCGGACTAGCGGGAGTTGGTGAGCAGTTCTTC.

As regards this clonotype: Just one base apart from a much larger clone, this may be a read error. The genes are TRBV20-1 and TRBJ2-7; perhaps D is TRBD1 or TRBD2 (5 bases each). The CDR3 consists of 14 residues. V lost 6 bases and J 2 bases, leaving 17 bases between the germline ends. Germline-derived CDR1 and CDR2 are DFQATT and SNEGSKA (reference sequence). CDR3 amino acids: CSAADRGSAYEQYF. DNA for the CDR3: TGCAGTGCGGCAGACAGAGGGAGCGCCTACGAGCAGTACTTC.

This clonotype was counted many times. The chain couples TRBV6-1 to TRBJ2-7, with TRBD2 as a possible D gene (5 bases). Germline-derived CDR1 and CDR2 are MNHNS and SASEGT. This CDR3 region has 13 residues. V was shortened by 7 bases and J by 4 bases, with 14 bases between the two germline ends. The CDR3 region has the DNA TGTGCCAGCACCCGCGGGTCCTCTTACGAGCAGTACTTC. Protein: CASTRGSSYEQYF.

In regard to this clonotype: The junction departs from germline at one end; a sequencing error may be responsible. This chain uses TRBV7-6 with TRBJ2-7; 9 bases map to TRBD2. Per germline, CDR1 SGHVS and CDR2 FNYEAQ. This CDR3 is built from 14 residues. The CDR3 bases are TGTGCCAGCAGCTTGGGACTAGCTGAATACGATCAGTACTTC. Translated: CASSLGLAEYDQYF.

The V and J genes are TRBV30 and TRBJ1-1, with D tentatively TRBD1 (5 bases). V shed 0 bases and J shed 4 bases, with 15 bases lying between them. The CDR3 is 15 residues long. CDR1 is GTSNPN and CDR2 is SVGIG in the germline V gene (reference sequence). The CDR3: CAWSVLGDGSTEAFF. The CDR3 coding sequence is TGTGCCTGGAGTGTTCTGGGGGACGGGAGCACTGAAGCTTTCTTT. The whole variable domain, filled in from reference TRBV30 and TRBJ1-1, reads SQTIHQWPATLVQPVGSPLSLECTVEGTSNPNLYWYRQAAGRGLQLLFYSVGIGQISSEVPQNLSASRPQDRQFILSSKKLLLSDSGFYLCAWSVLGDGSTEAFFGQGTRLTVV.

This clonotype was seen at least ten times. The chain combines TRBV27 with TRBJ1-1; 8 nucleotides agree with TRBD1. Per the germline V gene, CDR1 is MNHEY and CDR2 is SMNVEV (reference sequence). The CDR3 is made up of 14 amino acids. The V segment lost 5 bases and the J segment 7 bases; nucleotides outside the gene matches: 9. The CDR3 spells CASSPTTGGREAFF. The CDR3 bases are TGTGCCAGCAGTCCAACTACAGGGGGACGTGAAGCTTTCTTT.

Concerning this clonotype: Given a much more abundant clone one base away, this may be a read error. The rearrangement links TRBV6-6 to TRBJ1-6, with 8 bases lining up with TRBD1. Germline V gene lookup returns CDR1 MNHNY and CDR2 SVGAGI (reference sequence). The ends lost 0 bases at V and 4 bases at J; junction bases unmatched: 5. CDR3 length: 17 residues. Written as DNA, the CDR3 is TGTGCCAGCAGTTACTCGTCGACAGGGGCGTATAATTCACCCCTCCACTTT. Its protein is CASSYSSTGAYNSPLHF.

Within the sample, this clonotype is medium-sized (0.01 to 0.1%). The gene calls are TRBV27 and TRBJ2-3; 9 nucleotides agree with TRBD2. Looked up from germline, CDR1 is MNHEY and CDR2 is SMNVEV (reference sequence). V shed 5 bases, J shed 2 bases, and the junction held 5 bases outside the gene matches. The CDR3 consists of 15 residues. The CDR3 nucleotides are TGTGCCAGCAGTCTAAGACTAGCGGTCACAGATACGCAGTATTTT. It yields the protein CASSLRLAVTDTQYF.

Comment on this clonotype: The conserved phenylalanine or tryptophan normally closing the CDR3 is absent here, so this likely arose from a read error. The chain carries TRBV2 and TRBJ2-1, with 7 bases fitting TRBD2. V dropped 3 bases and J dropped 0; count of bases not matched to a gene: 8. Germline values: CDR1 SNHLY, CDR2 FYNNEI. The CDR3 extends over 17 amino acids. The CDR3: CASSDSTSPSSYNEQFL. The CDR3 region has the DNA TGTGCCAGCAGTGATTCGACTAGCCCCTCCTCCTACAATGAGCAGTTCCTC.

This clonotype was counted once. A much larger clone differs by one base, so this may be a read error. The rearrangement uses TRBV2 and TRBJ1-1; 7 bases are a match to TRBD1. This CDR3 is 11 amino acids long. Per germline, CDR1 SNHLY and CDR2 FYNNEI. CDR3 in DNA: TGTGCCAGCCAGGGGGGCACTGAAGTTTTCTTT. It codes for CASQGGTEVFF.